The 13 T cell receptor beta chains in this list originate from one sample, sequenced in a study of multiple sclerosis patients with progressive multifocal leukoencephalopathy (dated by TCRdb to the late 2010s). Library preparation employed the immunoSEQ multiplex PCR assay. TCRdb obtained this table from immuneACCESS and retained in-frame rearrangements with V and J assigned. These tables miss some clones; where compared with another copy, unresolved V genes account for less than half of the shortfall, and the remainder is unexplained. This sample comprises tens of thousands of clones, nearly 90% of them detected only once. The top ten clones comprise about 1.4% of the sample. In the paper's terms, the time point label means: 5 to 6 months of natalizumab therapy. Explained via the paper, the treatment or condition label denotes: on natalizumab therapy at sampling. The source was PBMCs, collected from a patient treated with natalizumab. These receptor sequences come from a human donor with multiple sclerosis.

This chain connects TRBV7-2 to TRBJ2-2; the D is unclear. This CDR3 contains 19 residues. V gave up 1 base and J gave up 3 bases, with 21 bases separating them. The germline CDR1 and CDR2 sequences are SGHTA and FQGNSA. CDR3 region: CASSLDMLAVQSYTGELFF. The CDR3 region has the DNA TGTGCCAGCAGCTTAGACATGTTGGCAGTTCAGAGTTACACCGGGGAGCTGTTTTTT.

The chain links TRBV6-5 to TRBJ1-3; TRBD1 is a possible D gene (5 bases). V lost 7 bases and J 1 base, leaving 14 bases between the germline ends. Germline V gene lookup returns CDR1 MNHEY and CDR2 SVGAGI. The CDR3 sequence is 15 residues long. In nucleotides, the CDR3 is TGTGCCAGCACTCCGTCGCGGGGGTCTGGAAACACCATATATTTT. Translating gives CASTPSRGSGNTIYF.

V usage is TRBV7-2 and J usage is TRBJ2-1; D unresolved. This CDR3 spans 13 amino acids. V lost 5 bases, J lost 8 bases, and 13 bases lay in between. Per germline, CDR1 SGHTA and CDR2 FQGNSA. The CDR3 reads CASSPSFWDEQFF. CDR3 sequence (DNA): TGTGCCAGCAGCCCGAGTTTCTGGGATGAGCAGTTCTTC.

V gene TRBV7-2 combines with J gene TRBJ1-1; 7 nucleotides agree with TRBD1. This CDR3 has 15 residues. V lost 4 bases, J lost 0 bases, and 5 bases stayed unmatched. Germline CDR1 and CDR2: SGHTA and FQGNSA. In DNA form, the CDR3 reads TGTGCCAGCAGCTGGAGACAGGGTTTGAACACTGAAGCTTTCTTT. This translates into CASSWRQGLNTEAFF.

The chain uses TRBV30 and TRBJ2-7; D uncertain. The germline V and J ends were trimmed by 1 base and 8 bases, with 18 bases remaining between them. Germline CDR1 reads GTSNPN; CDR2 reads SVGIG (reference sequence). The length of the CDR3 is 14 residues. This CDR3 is CAWSAGPTLGKQYF. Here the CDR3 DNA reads TGTGCCTGGAGTGCCGGACCTACGCTGGGGAAGCAGTACTTC. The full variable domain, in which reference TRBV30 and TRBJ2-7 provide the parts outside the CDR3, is SQTIHQWPATLVQPVGSPLSLECTVEGTSNPNLYWYRQAAGRGLQLLFYSVGIGQISSEVPQNLSASRPQDRQFILSSKKLLLSDSGFYLCAWSAGPTLGKQYFGPGTRLTVT.

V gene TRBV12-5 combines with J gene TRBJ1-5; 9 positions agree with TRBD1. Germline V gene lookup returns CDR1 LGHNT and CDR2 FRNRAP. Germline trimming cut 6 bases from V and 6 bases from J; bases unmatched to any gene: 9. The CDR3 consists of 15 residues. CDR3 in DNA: TGTGCTAGTGGCGAGACAGGGGGGTGGGGTCAGCCCCAGCATTTT. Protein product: CASGETGGWGQPQHF.

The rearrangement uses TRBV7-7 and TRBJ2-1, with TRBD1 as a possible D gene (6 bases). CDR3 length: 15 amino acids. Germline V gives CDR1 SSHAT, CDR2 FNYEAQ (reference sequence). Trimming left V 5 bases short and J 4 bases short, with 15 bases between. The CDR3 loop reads CASSPKGRGYNEQFF. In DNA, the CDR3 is TGTGCCAGCAGCCCTAAGGGCAGGGGATACAATGAGCAGTTCTTC.

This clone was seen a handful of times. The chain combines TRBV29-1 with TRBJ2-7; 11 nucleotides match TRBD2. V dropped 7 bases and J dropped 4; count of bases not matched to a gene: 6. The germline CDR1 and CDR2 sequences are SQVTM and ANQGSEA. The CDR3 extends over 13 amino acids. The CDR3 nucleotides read TGCAGCGCCGCCGGGACTAGCGGATACGAGCAGTACTTC. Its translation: CSAAGTSGYEQYF.

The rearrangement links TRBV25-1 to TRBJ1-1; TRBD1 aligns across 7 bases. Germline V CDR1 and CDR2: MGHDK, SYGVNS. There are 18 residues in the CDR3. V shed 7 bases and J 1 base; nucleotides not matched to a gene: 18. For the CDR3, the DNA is TGTGCCAGCACCCCGAAGGGGCTCCCGGGACAGCGGAACACTGAAGCTTTCTTT. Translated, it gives CASTPKGLPGQRNTEAFF. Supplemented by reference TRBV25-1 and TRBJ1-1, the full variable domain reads EADIYQTPRYLVIGTGKKITLECSQTMGHDKMYWYQQDPGMELHLIHYSYGVNSTEKGDLSSESTVSRIRTEHFPLTLESARPSHTSQYLCASTPKGLPGQRNTEAFFGQGTRLTVV.

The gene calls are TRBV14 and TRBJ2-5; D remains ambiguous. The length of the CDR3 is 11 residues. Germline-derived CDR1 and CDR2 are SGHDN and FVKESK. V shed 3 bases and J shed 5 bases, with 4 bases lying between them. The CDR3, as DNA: TGTGCCAGCAGCCATGCCGAGACCCAGTACTTC. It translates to CASSHAETQYF.

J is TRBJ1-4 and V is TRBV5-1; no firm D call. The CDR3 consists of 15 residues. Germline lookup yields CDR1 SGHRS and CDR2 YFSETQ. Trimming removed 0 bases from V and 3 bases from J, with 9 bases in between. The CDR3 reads CASSLAGQPNEKLFF. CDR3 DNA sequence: TGCGCCAGCAGCTTGGCTGGGCAGCCTAATGAAAAACTGTTTTTT. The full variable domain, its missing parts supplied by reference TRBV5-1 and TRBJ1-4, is KAGVTQTPRYLIKTRGQQVTLSCSPISGHRSVSWYQQTPGQGLQFLFEYFSETQRNKGNFPGRFSGRQFSNSRSEMNVSTLELGDSALYLCASSLAGQPNEKLFFGSGTQLSVL.

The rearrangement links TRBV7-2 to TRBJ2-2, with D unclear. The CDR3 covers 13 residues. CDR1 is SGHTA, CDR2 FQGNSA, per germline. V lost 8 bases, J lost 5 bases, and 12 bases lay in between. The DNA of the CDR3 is TGTGCCAGCCCCCCCCACGGGACCGGGGAGCTGTTTTTT. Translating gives CASPPHGTGELFF.

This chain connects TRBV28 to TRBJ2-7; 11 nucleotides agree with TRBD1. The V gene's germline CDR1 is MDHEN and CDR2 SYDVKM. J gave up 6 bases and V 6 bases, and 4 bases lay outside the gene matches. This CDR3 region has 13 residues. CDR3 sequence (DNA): TGTGCCAGCAGCTCCGGGACAGGGGGCGAGCAGTACTTC. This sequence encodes CASSSGTGGEQYF.